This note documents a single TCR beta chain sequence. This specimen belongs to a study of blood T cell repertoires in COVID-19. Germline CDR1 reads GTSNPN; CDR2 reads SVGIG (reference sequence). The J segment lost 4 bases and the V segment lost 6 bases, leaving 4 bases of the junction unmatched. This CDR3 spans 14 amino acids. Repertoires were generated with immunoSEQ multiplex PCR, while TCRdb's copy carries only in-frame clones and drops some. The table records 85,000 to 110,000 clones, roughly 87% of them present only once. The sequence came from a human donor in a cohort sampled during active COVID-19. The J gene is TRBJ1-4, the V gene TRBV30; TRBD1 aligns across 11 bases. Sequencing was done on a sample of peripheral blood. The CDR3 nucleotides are TGTGCCTGCCTGGACAGGGGGCTTAATGAAAAACTGTTTTTT. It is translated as CACLDRGLNEKLFF.